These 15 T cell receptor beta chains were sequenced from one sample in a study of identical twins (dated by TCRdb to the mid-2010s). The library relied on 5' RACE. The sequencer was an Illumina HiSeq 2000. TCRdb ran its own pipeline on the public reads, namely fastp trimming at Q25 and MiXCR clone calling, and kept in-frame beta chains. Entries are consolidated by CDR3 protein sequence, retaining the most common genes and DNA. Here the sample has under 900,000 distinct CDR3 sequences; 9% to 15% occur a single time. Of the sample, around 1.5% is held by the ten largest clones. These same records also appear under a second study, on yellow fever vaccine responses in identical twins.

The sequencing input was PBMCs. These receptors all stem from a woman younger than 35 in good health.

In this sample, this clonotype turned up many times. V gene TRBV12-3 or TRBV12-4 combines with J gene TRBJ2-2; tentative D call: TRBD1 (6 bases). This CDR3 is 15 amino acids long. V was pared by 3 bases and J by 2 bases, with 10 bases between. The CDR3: CASSFGTPNTGELFF. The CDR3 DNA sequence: TGTGCCAGCAGTTTCGGGACACCAAACACCGGGGAGCTGTTTTTT.

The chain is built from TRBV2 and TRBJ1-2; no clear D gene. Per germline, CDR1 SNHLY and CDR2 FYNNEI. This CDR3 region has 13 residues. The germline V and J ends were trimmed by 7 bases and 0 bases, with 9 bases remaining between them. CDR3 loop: CASNADSNYGYTF. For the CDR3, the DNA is TGTGCCAGCAACGCGGACTCTAACTATGGCTACACCTTC.

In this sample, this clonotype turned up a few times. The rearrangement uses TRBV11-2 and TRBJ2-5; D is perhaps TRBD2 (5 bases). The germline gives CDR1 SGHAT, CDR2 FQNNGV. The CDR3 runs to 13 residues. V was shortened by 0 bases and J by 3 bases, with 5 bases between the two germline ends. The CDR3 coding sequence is TGTGCCAGCAGCTTAGACGGGAAAGAGACCCAGTACTTC. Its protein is CASSLDGKETQYF. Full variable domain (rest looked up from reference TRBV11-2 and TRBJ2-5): EAGVAQSPRYKIIEKRQSVAFWCNPISGHATLYWYQQILGQGPKLLIQFQNNGVVDDSQLPKDRFSAERLKGVDSTLKIQPAKLEDSAVYLCASSLDGKETQYFGPGTRLLVL.

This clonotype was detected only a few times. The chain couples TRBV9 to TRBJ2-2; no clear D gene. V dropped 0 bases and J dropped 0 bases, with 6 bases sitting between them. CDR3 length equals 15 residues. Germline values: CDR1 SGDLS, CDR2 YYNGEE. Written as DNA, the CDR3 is TGTGCCAGCAGCGTAGGGCAGCCGAACACCGGGGAGCTGTTTTTT. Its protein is CASSVGQPNTGELFF.

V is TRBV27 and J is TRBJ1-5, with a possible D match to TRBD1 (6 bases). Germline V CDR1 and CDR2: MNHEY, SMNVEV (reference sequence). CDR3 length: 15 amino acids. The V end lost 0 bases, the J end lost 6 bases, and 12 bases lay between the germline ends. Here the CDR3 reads CASSLSFRGAQPQHF. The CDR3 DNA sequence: TGTGCCAGCAGTTTATCATTTCGGGGGGCTCAGCCCCAGCATTTT.

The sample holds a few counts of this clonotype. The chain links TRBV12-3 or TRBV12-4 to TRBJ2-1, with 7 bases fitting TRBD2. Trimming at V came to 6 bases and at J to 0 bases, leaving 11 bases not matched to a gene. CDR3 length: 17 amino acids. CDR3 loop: CASSLGPGGDSYNEQFF. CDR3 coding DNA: TGTGCCAGCAGCCTTGGCCCGGGGGGAGACTCCTACAATGAGCAGTTCTTC.

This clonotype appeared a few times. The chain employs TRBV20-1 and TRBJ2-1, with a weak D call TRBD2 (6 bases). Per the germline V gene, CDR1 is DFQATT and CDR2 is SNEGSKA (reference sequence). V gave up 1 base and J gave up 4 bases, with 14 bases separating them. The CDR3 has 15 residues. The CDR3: CSARVGGSTYNEQFF. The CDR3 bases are TGCAGTGCTAGAGTGGGGGGTAGCACATACAATGAGCAGTTCTTC.

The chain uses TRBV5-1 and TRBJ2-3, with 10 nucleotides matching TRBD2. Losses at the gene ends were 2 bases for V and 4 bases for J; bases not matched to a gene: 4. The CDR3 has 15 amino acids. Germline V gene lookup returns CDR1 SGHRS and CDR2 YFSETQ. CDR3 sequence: CASSFSGGTADTQYF. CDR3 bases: TGCGCCAGCAGCTTTAGCGGGGGGACGGCAGATACGCAGTATTTT.

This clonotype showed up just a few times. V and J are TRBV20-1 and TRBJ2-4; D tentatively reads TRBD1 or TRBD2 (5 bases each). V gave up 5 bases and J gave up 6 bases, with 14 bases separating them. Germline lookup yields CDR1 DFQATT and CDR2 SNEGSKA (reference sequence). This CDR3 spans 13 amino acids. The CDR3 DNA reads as TGCAGTGCTGAGAGGGACGTACCAAACATTCAGTACTTC. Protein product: CSAERDVPNIQYF.

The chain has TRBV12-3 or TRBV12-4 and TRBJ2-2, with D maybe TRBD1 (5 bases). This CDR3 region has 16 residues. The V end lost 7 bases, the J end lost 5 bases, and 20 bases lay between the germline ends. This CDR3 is CASKKHQGGWTGELFF. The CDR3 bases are TGTGCCAGCAAAAAGCATCAGGGCGGTTGGACCGGGGAGCTGTTTTTT.

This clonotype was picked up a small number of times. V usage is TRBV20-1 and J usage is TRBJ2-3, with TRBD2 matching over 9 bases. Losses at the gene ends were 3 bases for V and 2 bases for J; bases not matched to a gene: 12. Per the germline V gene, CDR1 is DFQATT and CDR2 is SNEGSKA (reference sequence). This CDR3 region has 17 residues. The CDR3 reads CSASPLRTSAHTDTQYF. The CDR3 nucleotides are TGCAGTGCTAGTCCCCTTCGGACTAGCGCCCACACAGATACGCAGTATTTT.

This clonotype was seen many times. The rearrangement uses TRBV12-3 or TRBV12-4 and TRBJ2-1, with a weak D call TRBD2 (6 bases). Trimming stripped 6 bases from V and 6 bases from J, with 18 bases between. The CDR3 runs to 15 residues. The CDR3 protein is CASSRPAGKVNEQFF. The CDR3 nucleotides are TGTGCCAGCAGCAGACCCGCGGGGAAAGTCAATGAGCAGTTCTTC.

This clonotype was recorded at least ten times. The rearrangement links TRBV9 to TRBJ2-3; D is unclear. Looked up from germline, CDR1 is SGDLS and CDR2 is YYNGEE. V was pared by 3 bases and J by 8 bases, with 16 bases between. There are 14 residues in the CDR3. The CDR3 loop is CASSESGVASTQYF. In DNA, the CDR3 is TGTGCCAGCAGCGAGTCTGGGGTAGCTAGTACGCAGTATTTT.

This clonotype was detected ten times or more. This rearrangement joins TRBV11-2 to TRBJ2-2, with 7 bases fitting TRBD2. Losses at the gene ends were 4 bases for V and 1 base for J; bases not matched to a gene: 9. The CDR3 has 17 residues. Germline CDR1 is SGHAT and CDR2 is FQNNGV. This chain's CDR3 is CASSSRLGTMNTGELFF. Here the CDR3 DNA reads TGTGCCAGCAGCTCTCGATTGGGGACTATGAACACCGGGGAGCTGTTTTTT.

CDR3 sequence (DNA): TGTGCCAGCAGCCCTAAACAGGGGGAAGAGACCCAGTACTTC. This translates into CASSPKQGEETQYF. V is TRBV6-1 and J is TRBJ2-5, with TRBD1 identical over 8 bases. With V trimmed by 6 bases and J by 3 bases, 6 bases remained unmatched. CDR1 and CDR2 (germline): MNHNS, SASEGT. This CDR3 spans 14 amino acids.